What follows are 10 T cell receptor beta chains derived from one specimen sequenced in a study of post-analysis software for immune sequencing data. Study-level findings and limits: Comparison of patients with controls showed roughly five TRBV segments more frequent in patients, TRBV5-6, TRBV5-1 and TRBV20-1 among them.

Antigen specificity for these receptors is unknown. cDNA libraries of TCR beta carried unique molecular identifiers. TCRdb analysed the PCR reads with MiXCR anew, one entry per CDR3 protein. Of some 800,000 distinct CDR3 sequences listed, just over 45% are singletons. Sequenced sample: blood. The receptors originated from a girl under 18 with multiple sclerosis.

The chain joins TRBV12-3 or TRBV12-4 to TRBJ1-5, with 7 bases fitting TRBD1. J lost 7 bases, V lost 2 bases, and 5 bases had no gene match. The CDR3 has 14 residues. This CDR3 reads CASSLRDRYQPQHF. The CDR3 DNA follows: TGTGCCAGCAGTTTAAGGGACAGATACCAGCCCCAGCATTTT.

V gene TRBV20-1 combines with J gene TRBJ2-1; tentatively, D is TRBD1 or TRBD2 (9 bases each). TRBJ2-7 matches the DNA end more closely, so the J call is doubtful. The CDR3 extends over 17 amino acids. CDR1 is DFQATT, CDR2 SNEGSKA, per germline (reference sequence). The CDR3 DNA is TGCAGTGCGGGAGGACAGGGGACTAGCAGCTCCTACAATGAGCAGTACTTC. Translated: CSAGGQGTSSSYNEQYF.

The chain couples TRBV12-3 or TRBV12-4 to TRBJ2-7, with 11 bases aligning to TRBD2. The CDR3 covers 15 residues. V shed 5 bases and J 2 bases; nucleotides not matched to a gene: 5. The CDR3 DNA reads TGTGCCAGCAGTGCACTAGCGGGAGAAGCCTACGAGCAGTACTTC. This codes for CASSALAGEAYEQYF.

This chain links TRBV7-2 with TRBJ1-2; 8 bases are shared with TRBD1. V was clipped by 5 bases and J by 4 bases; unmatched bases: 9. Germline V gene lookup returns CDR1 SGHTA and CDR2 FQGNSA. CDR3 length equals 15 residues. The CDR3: CASSRGQATGYGYTF. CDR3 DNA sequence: TGTGCCAGCAGCAGGGGACAGGCGACTGGCTATGGCTACACCTTC.

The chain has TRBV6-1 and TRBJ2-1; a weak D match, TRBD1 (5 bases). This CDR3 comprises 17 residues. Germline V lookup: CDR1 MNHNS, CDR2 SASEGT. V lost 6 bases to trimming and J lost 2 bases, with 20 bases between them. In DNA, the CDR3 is TGTGCCAGCAGCCGCAAGGCAGGGCAGGTGGCCTACAATGAGCAGTTCTTC. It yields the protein CASSRKAGQVAYNEQFF.

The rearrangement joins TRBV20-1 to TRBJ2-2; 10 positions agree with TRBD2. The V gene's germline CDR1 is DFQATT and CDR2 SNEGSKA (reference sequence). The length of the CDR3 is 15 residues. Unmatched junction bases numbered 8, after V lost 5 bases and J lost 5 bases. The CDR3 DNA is TGCAGTGCTGTTATAGCGGGAGGAGGGACCGGGGAGCTGTTTTTT. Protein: CSAVIAGGGTGELFF.

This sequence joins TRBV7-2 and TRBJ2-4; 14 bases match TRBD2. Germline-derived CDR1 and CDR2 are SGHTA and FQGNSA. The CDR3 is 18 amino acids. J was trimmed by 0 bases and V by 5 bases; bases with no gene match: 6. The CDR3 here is CASSKGLAGVLAKNIQYF. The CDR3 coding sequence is TGTGCCAGCAGCAAGGGACTAGCGGGGGTTTTAGCCAAAAACATTCAGTACTTC.

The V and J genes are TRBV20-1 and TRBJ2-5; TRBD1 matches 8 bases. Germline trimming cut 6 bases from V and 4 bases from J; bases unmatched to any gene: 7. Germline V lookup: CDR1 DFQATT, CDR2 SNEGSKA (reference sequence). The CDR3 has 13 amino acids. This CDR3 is CSASWQGAETQYF. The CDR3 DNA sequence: TGCAGTGCGAGCTGGCAGGGGGCAGAGACCCAGTACTTC.

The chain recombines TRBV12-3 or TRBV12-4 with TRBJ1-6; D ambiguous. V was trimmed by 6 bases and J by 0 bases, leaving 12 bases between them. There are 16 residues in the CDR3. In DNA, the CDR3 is TGTGCCAGCAGGGCCGAAGGGAGCTCCTATAATTCACCCCTCCACTTT. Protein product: CASRAEGSSYNSPLHF.

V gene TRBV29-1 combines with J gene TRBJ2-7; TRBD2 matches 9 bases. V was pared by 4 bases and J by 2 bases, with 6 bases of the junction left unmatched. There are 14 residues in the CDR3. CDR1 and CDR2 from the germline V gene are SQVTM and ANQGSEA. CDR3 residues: CSVGGASGTYEQYF. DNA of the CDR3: TGCAGCGTTGGGGGGGCTAGCGGGACCTACGAGCAGTACTTC.